This T cell receptor beta chain was recovered during a study of T cell changes during pregnancy in multiple sclerosis (dated by TCRdb to between 2018 and 2021). General notes on the study: In women with multiple sclerosis, the researchers looked at how the T cell repertoire shifted as pregnancy progressed.

Inclusive of the bounding cysteine and phenylalanine, the CDR3 is 14 residues long. The entry retains the CDR3 DNA only, 42 bases that are in frame from base 1. The germline V gene sets CDR1 to SGHDT and CDR2 to YYEEEE. V was cut back by 0 bases and J by 5 bases, leaving a gap of 9 bases between them. Library preparation employed the immunoSEQ multiplex PCR assay. Not all clones reach the TCRdb copy of this immuneACCESS table, which keeps in-frame sequences only. Checked studies attribute under half of the gap to unresolved V genes and leave the rest unexplained. The sample contains approximately 61,000 clones, roughly nine tenths of them found a single time. Of the sample, 3% to 4% is held by the ten largest clones. To note about this clone: Its recognized antigen is unknown. No base qualities exist here, and no much larger clone lies one base off it.

Recombination joined TRBV5-6 with TRBJ2-1, and perhaps TRBD2 as D gene, on 6 matching bases. The source is a female donor in good health, enrolled as a control in a pregnancy study. The material was peripheral blood, obtained in the first trimester of pregnancy. The CDR3 region has the sequence CASSLGLVNNEQFF. The DNA sequence reads TGTGCCAGCAGCTTGGGACTAGTCAACAATGAGCAGTTCTTC.